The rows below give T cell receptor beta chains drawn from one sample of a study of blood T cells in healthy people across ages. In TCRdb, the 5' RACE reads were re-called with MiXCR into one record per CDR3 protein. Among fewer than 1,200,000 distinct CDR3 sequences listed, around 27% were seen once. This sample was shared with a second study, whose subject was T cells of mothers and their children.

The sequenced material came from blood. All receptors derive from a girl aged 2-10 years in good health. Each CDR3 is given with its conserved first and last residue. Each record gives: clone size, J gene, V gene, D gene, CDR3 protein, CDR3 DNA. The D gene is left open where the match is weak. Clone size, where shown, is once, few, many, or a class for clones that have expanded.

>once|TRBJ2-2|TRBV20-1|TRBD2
CSAVPAGLPGELFF
TGCAGTGCTGTCCCAGCGGGGTTACCGGGGGAGCTGTTTTTT
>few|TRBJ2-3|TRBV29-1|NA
CSVYGQPLRDTQYF
TGCAGCGTTTATGGCCAGCCATTAAGGGATACGCAGTATTTT
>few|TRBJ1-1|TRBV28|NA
CASSPLPEAFF
TGTGCCAGCAGCCCCCTGCCTGAAGCTTTCTTT
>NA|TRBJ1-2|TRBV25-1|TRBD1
CASSSPGTGYGYTF
TGTGCCAGCAGTTCCCCCGGGACAGGCTATGGCTACACCTTC
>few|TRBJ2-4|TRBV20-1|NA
CSASGGEVKNIQYF
TGCAGTGCTAGTGGCGGGGAGGTCAAAAACATTCAGTACTTC
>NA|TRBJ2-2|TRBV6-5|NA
CASSVEFTNTGELFF
TGTGCCAGCAGCGTGGAATTTACGAACACCGGGGAGCTGTTTTTT
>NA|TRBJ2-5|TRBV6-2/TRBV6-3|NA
CASSYQSGRRQETQYF
TGTGCCAGCAGTTACCAGAGCGGAAGACGCCAAGAGACCCAGTACTTC
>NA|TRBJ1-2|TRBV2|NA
CASSIGGTNYGYTF
TGTGCCAGCAGTATAGGAGGTACAAACTATGGCTACACCTTC
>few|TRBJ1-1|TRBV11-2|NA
CASSRMGNTEAFF
TGTGCCAGCAGCCGTATGGGGAACACTGAAGCTTTCTTT
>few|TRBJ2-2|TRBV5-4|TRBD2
CASRGTTSLNTGELFF
TGTGCCAGCAGGGGTACGACTAGCCTAAACACCGGGGAGCTGTTTTTT
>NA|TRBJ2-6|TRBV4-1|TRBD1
CASSQDPPDRDSGANVLTF
TGCGCCAGCAGCCAAGATCCCCCCGACAGGGACTCTGGGGCCAACGTCCTGACTTTC
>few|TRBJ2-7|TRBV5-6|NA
CASSKDPSGYEQYF
TGTGCCAGCAGCAAAGACCCGTCGGGGTACGAGCAGTACTTC
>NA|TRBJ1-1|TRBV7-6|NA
CASSLDLSGGMNTEAFF
TGTGCCAGCAGCTTAGATCTGTCGGGGGGAATGAACACTGAAGCTTTCTTT
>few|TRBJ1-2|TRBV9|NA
CASSVGKGLYTF
TGTGCCAGCAGCGTAGGTAAAGGCCTCTACACCTTC
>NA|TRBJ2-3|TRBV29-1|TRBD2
CSHSLRGATSTQYF
TGCAGCCACTCTTTGCGGGGGGCCACGAGTACGCAGTATTTT
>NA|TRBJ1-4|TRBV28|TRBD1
CASSSLRTGGKGKLFF
TGCGCCAGCAGTTCCCTGAGGACAGGGGGTAAAGGAAAACTGTTTTTT
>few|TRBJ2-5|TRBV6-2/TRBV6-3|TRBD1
CASRLDRVETQYF
TGTGCCAGCAGGCTTGACAGGGTGGAGACCCAGTACTTC
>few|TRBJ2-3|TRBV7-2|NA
CASSLIIDTQYF
TGTGCCAGCAGCTTAATAATTGATACGCAGTATTTT
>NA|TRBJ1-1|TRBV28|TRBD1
CASSEGAANTEAFF
TGTGCCAGCAGTGAGGGGGCGGCGAACACTGAAGCTTTCTTT
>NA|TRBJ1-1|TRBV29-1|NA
CSVEADLPEAFF
TGCAGCGTTGAAGCCGACCTACCTGAAGCTTTCTTT
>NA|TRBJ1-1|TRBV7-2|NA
CASGTSVTDEAFF
TGTGCCAGCGGGACGTCTGTTACCGACGAAGCTTTCTTT
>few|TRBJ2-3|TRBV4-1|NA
CASSSGDTGTDTQYF
TGCGCCAGCAGCAGTGGGGACACCGGGACAGATACGCAGTATTTT
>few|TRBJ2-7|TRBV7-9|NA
CASSLVGESSYEQYF
TGTGCCAGCAGCTTAGTTGGTGAGAGCTCCTACGAGCAGTACTTC
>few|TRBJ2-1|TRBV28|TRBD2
CASSTTGPSGAYNEQFF
TGTGCCAGCAGTACGACTGGGCCTAGCGGAGCTTACAATGAGCAGTTCTTC
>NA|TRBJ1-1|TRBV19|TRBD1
CASGDRANTEAFF
TGTGCCAGTGGTGACAGGGCGAACACTGAAGCTTTCTTT
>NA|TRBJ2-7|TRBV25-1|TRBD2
CASSASLAAYEQYF
TGTGCCAGCAGTGCATCGCTAGCGGCCTACGAGCAGTACTTC